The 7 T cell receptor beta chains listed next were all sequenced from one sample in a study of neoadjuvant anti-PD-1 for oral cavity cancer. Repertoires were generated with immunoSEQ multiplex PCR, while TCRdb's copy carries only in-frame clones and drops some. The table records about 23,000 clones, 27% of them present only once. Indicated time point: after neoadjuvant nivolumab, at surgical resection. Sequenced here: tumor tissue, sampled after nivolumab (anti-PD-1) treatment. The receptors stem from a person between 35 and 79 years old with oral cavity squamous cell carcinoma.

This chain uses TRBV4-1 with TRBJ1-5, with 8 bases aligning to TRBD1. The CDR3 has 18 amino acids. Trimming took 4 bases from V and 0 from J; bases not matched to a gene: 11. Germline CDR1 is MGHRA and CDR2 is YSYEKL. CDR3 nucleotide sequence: TGCGCCAGCAGCCCTATACCGGGACAGGACAATAGCAATCAGCCCCAGCATTTT. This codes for CASSPIPGQDNSNQPQHF.

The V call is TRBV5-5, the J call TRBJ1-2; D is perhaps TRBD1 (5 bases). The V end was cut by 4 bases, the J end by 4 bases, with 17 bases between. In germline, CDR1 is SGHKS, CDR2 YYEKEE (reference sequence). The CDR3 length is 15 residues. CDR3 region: CASSPTGTSGYGYTF. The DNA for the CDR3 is TGTGCCAGCAGCCCAACCGGGACGTCGGGCTATGGCTACACCTTC.

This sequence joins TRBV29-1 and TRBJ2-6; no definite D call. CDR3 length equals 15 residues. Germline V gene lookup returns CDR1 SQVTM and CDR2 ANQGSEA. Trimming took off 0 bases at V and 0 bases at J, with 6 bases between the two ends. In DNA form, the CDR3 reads TGCAGCGTTGAAGATACAGTCTCTGGGGCCAACGTCCTGACTTTC. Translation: CSVEDTVSGANVLTF.

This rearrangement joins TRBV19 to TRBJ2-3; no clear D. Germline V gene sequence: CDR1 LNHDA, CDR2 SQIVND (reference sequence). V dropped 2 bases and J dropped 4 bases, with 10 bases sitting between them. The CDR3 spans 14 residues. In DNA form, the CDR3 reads TGTGCCAGTAGTATAATGAGTGGGGCAGATACGCAGTATTTT. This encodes CASSIMSGADTQYF.

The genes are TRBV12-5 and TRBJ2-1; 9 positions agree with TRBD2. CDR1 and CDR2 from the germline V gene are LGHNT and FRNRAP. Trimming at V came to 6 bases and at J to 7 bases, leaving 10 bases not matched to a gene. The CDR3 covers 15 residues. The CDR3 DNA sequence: TGTGCTAGTGGCCCTAGCGGGGTTCGTTTAAATGAGCAGTTCTTC. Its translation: CASGPSGVRLNEQFF.

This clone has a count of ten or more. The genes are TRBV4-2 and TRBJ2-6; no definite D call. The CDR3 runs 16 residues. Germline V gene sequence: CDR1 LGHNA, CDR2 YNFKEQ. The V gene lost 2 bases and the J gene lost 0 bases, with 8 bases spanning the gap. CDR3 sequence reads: CASSQRALSGANVLTF. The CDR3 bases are TGTGCCAGCAGCCAACGGGCTCTCTCTGGGGCCAACGTCCTGACTTTC.

CDR3 protein: CASSFTEQEGDTQYF. Written as DNA, the CDR3 is TGCGCCAGCAGCTTCACAGAGCAGGAAGGGGATACGCAGTATTTT. The genes are TRBV5-1 and TRBJ2-3; no definite D call. Per the germline V gene, CDR1 is SGHRS and CDR2 is YFSETQ. The V and J ends lost 2 bases and 6 bases respectively, with 16 bases between them. This CDR3 has 15 amino acids.